The clone carrying this T cell receptor (beta chain) has only a few counts. The data are from a study of response to subunit inactivated influenza vaccine. V lost 6 bases and J 0 bases, leaving 9 bases between the germline ends. The CDR3 runs 13 residues. TCRdb passed the RT-PCR reads through MiXCR, listing each CDR3 protein once. The sample lists about 540,000 distinct CDR3 sequences, roughly 23% occurring once. These data were also reused for a study on T cells expressing NK-cell markers. That report notes: 5'RACE template switching with UMIs generated TCR beta cDNA. It was from sorted CD3+CD56+NKG2C+, CD3+CD56+NKG2C- and CD3+CD56-NKG2C+ T cells that TCR beta repertoires came. Of eight sequenced donors, seven were HCMV-seropositive and one HCMV-seronegative. An anti-gamma-delta TCR antibody confined sorting to alpha-beta TCR T cells across several of the experiments. NKG2C+ dominant clonotypes from over 5 donors made up roughly 1.0-8% of CD8+ T cells.

The TCR originated in a man aged 50-59 years who received an inactivated influenza vaccine. The source was CD4+ T cells sorted from PBMCs, collected roughly 12 days after vaccination. V gene TRBV12-3 or TRBV12-4 combines with J gene TRBJ2-7; the D is unclear. CDR3 nucleotide sequence: TGTGCCAGCAGAAGATCAGCCTCCTACGAGCAGTACTTC. As protein: CASRRSASYEQYF.